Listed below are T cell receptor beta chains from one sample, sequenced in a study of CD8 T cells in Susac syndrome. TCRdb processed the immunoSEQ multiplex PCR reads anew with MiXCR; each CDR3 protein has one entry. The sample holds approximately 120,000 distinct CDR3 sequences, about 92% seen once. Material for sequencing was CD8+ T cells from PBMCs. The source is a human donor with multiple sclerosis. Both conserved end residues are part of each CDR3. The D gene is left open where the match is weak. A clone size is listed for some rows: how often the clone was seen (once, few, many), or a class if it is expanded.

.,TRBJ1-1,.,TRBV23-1,CASTLGRNTEAFF,TGCGCCAGCACCCTAGGGAGGAACACTGAAGCTTTCTTT
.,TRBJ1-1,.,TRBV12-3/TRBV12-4,CASSLAGGNTEAFF,TGTGCCAGCAGTTTAGCGGGGGGGAACACTGAAGCTTTCTTT
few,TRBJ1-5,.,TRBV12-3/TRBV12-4,CASSFRGRNQPQHF,TGTGCCAGCAGCTTCCGGGGGCGCAATCAGCCCCAGCATTTT
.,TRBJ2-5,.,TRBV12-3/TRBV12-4,CASRATVRETQYF,TGTGCCAGCAGGGCGACAGTTCGGGAGACCCAGTACTTC
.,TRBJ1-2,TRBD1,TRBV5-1,CASSRQGASYGYTF,TGCGCCAGCAGTCGACAGGGGGCTAGCTATGGCTACACCTTC
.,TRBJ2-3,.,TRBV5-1,CASRTQGQRSDTQYF,TGCGCCAGCAGAACACAAGGTCAACGTTCAGATACGCAGTATTTT
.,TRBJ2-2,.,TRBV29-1,CSATVGSLANTGELFF,TGCAGCGCCACCGTGGGGTCCCTCGCGAACACCGGGGAGCTGTTTTTT
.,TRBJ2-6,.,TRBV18,CASVVVHRSGANVLTF,TGTGCCAGCGTGGTCGTGCACAGGTCCGGGGCCAACGTCCTGACTTTC
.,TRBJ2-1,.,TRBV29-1,CSVDFAGDFHNEQFF,TGCAGCGTTGATTTTGCGGGCGATTTCCACAATGAGCAGTTCTTC
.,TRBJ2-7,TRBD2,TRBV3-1,CASSQDGVAGDYEQYF,TGTGCCAGCAGCCAAGATGGTGTAGCGGGCGACTACGAGCAGTACTTC
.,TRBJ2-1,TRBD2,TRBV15,CATSRGATSGGYNEQFF,TGTGCCACCAGCAGAGGTGCTACTAGCGGGGGGTACAATGAGCAGTTCTTC
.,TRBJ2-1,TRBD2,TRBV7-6,CASSPLAGSSSYNEQFF,TGTGCCAGCAGCCCCCTAGCGGGGTCGAGCTCCTACAATGAGCAGTTCTTC
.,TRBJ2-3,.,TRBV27,CASSPTGRGDTQYF,TGTGCCAGCAGCCCGACAGGGAGGGGAGATACGCAGTATTTT
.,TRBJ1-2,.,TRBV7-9,CASSQPTPQDGRYGYTF,TGTGCCAGCAGCCAACCCACCCCACAGGACGGCCGCTATGGCTACACCTTC
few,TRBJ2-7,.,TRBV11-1,CASSPPRGTEFYEQYF,TGTGCCAGCAGCCCCCCGAGAGGGACCGAGTTCTACGAGCAGTACTTC
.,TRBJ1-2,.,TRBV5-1,CASGAWDSGGMRYTF,TGCGCCAGCGGGGCATGGGACTCCGGAGGTATGCGCTACACCTTC
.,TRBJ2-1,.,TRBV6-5,CASSYTDSSSYNEQFF,TGTGCCAGCAGTTACACGGACAGTAGCTCCTACAATGAGCAGTTCTTC
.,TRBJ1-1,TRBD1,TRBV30,CAWSLGQGDTEAFF,TGTGCCTGGAGTCTTGGACAGGGCGACACTGAAGCTTTCTTT
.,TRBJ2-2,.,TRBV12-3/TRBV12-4,CASSFRPANTGELFF,TGTGCCAGCAGTTTCAGGCCGGCGAACACCGGGGAGCTGTTTTTT
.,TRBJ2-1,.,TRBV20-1,CSAKYGEQFF,TGCAGTGCTAAATACGGGGAGCAGTTCTTC
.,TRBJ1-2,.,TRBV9,CASSPGDYPGGYTF,TGTGCCAGCAGCCCCGGGGACTACCCGGGGGGCTACACCTTC
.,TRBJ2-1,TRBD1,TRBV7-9,CASSKTGAAYNEQFF,TGTGCCAGCAGCAAGACAGGGGCAGCCTACAATGAGCAGTTCTTC
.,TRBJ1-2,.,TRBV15,CATSRQGSGYTF,TGTGCCACCAGCAGACAGGGAAGCGGCTACACCTTC
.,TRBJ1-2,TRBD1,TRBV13,CASSSDGQGATFYGYTF,TGTGCCAGCAGCTCAGACGGACAGGGGGCGACATTCTATGGCTACACCTTC
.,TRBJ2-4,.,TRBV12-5,CASGLAPRSGKNIQYF,TGTGCTAGTGGTTTGGCCCCTCGGAGCGGCAAAAACATTCAGTACTTC
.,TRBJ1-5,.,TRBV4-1,CASSSRGLDNQPQHF,TGCGCCAGCAGTTCAAGGGGACTTGACAATCAGCCCCAGCATTTT
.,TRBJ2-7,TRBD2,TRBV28,CASSTNPVGTSGGDYEQYF,TGTGCCAGCAGTACAAATCCGGTGGGGACTAGCGGGGGAGACTACGAGCAGTACTTC
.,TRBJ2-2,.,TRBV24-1,CATSDYDSTTGELFF,TGTGCCACCAGTGATTATGACAGTACCACCGGGGAGCTGTTTTTT
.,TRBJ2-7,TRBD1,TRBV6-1,CASIPGTGPYEQYF,TGTGCCAGCATCCCCGGGACAGGGCCCTACGAGCAGTACTTC
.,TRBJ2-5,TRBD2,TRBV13,CASSRSGGATVETQYF,TGTGCCAGCAGCCGGTCGGGGGGGGCCACCGTAGAGACCCAGTACTTC
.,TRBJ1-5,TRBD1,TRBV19,CASSIGRGNQPQHF,TGTGCCAGTAGTATAGGCAGGGGGAATCAGCCCCAGCATTTT
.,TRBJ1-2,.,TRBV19,CASIQTDYNYGYTF,TGTGCCAGTATCCAGACAGATTATAACTATGGCTACACCTTC
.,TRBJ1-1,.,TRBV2,CASSRGGRNTEAFF,TGTGCCAGCAGTAGGGGCGGGAGGAACACTGAAGCTTTCTTT
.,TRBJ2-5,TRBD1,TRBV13,CAGSKGQAPAMYF,TGTGCCGGCAGCAAGGGACAGGCCCCGGCGATGTACTTC
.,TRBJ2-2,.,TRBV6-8,CASSSAVISGSFHTGELFF,TGTGCCAGCAGTTCCGCAGTTATCTCGGGATCTTTTCACACCGGGGAGCTGTTTTTT
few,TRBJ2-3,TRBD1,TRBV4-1,CASSHPGTGGENTDTQYF,TGCGCCAGCAGCCATCCCGGGACAGGTGGGGAAAACACAGATACGCAGTATTTT
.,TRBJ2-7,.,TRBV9,CASSVGHQGPYEQYF,TGTGCCAGCAGCGTAGGTCACCAGGGGCCCTACGAGCAGTACTTC
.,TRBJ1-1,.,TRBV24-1,CATSEAWDTEAFF,TGTGCCACCAGTGAAGCCTGGGACACTGAAGCTTTCTTT
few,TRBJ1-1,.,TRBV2,CASSQGLNTEAFF,TGTGCCAGCAGTCAAGGGCTGAACACTGAAGCTTTCTTT
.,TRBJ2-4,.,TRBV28,CASSSDREAKNIQYF,TGTGCCAGCAGTTCGGACAGAGAAGCCAAAAACATTCAGTACTTC
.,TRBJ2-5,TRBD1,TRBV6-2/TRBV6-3,CASSRWATDRAQETQYF,TGTGCCAGCAGCCGATGGGCTACGGACAGGGCCCAAGAGACCCAGTACTTC
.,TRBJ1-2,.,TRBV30,CAWRRPPQDGYTF,TGTGCCTGGAGGAGGCCCCCTCAGGATGGCTACACCTTC
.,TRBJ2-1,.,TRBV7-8,CASSLGPPWIF,TGTGCCAGCAGCCTGGGACCTCCGTGGATCTTC
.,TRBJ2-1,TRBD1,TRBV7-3,CASSSVAGTGVDEQFF,TGTGCCAGCAGCTCCGTTGCCGGGACAGGGGTGGATGAGCAGTTCTTC
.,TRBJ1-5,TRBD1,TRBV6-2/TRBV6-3,CASSYSGAGGQPQHF,TGTGCCAGCAGTTACTCAGGGGCAGGGGGTCAGCCCCAGCATTTT
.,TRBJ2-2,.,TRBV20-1,CSASSRRSRDGELFF,TGCAGTGCTAGTTCTCGGCGGAGTCGGGACGGGGAGCTGTTTTTT
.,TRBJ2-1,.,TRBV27,CASSLFQPGNNEQFF,TGTGCCAGCAGTTTATTCCAGCCCGGGAACAATGAGCAGTTCTTC
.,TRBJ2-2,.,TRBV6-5,CASSYATGELFF,TGTGCCAGCAGTTACGCCACCGGGGAGCTGTTTTTT
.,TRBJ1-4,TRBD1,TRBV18,CASSSDRDREKLFF,TGTGCCAGCTCATCGGACAGGGACCGGGAAAAACTGTTTTTT
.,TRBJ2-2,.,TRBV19,CASSRAAFAGELFF,TGTGCCAGTAGTAGGGCGGCCTTCGCCGGGGAGCTGTTTTTT
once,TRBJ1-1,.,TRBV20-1,CSARDGSNDGFF,TGCAGTGCTAGAGATGGGTCTAACGACGGTTTCTTT
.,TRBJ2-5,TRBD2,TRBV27,CASSGDFTGVLAGGETQYF,TGTGCCAGCAGTGGCGACTTTACAGGGGTACTAGCGGGAGGAGAGACCCAGTACTTC
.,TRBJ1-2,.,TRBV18,CASSPGPGLNGYTF,TGTGCCAGCTCACCGGGTCCAGGGTTGAATGGCTACACCTTC
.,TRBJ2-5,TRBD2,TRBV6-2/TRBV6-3,CASSAVVAGVGETQYF,TGTGCCAGCAGTGCTGTTGTAGCGGGGGTCGGAGAGACCCAGTACTTC
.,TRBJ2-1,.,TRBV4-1,CATSWGENEQFF,TGCGCCACCTCCTGGGGCGAGAATGAGCAGTTCTTC
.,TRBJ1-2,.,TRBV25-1,CASSEGHYGYTF,TGTGCCAGCTCCGAGGGCCACTATGGCTACACCTTC